This T cell receptor beta chain was documented in a study of shared clonotypes between healthy human individuals. Libraries were prepared by immunoSEQ multiplex PCR; TCRdb keeps only in-frame clonotypes and omits some of them. The data hold over a million clones, with around 74% observed a single time. CDR1 GTSNPN and CDR2 SVGIG come from the germline V gene (reference sequence). Germline trimming cut 2 bases from V and 5 bases from J; bases unmatched to any gene: 11. This CDR3 spans 15 amino acids. The sequenced sample consisted of memory CD4+ T cells sorted from blood. The sample's subset: CD45RA-negative fraction. This receptor was obtained from a man between 18 and 29 years old in good health. The genes are TRBV30 and TRBJ2-5, with TRBD2 matching 7 bases. The CDR3 DNA follows: TGTGCCTGGAGTCAACAATCCGGGCGGGGGGAGACCCAGTACTTC. It specifies CAWSQQSGRGETQYF.